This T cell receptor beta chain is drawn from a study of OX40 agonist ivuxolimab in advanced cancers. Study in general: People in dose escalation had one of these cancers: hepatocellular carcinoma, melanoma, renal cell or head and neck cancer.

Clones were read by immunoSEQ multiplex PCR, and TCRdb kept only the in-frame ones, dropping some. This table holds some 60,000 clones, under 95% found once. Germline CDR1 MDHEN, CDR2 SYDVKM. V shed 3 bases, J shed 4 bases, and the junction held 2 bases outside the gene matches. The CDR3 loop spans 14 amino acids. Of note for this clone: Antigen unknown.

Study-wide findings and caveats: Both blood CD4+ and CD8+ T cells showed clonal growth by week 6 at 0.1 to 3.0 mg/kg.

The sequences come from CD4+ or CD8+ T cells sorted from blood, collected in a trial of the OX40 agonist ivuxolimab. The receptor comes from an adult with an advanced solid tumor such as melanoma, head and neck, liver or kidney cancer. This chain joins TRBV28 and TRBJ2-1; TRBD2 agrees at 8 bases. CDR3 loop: CASSLGGRYNEQFF. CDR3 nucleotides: TGTGCCAGCAGTTTGGGCGGGAGGTACAATGAGCAGTTCTTC.